Below are 9 T cell receptor beta chains sequenced from a single sample in a study of T cell responses to AZD1222 COVID-19 vaccine. TCRdb's copy holds only in-frame clones and misses some; the assay was immunoSEQ multiplex PCR. The data contain around 180,000 clones, 85% to 90% of them singletons. Source: peripheral blood, taken on day 0 of AZD1222 vaccination. All receptors derive from an adult in good health.

The chain links TRBV27 to TRBJ2-7; D ambiguous. V was pared by 0 bases and J by 5 bases, with 5 bases between. Germline V CDR1 and CDR2: MNHEY, SMNVEV (reference sequence). This CDR3 spans 12 amino acids. CDR3 bases: TGTGCCAGCAGTTTATCGTTCCACGAGCAGTACTTC. It codes for CASSLSFHEQYF.

This chain uses TRBV5-1 with TRBJ2-3, with D perhaps TRBD2 (6 bases). V was clipped by 4 bases and J by 0 bases, with 12 bases between them. CDR1 and CDR2 from the germline V gene are SGHRS and YFSETQ. There are 15 residues in the CDR3. CDR3 DNA: TGCGCCAGCAGCCGGGGAGGCTCTAGCACAGATACGCAGTATTTT. Protein: CASSRGGSSTDTQYF.

This chain joins TRBV10-1 and TRBJ1-1; TRBD1 matches 8 bases. Germline CDR1 reads WNHNN; CDR2 reads SYGVQD (reference sequence). The trim removed 9 bases at V and 1 base at J, leaving 16 bases unmatched. There are 17 residues in the CDR3. CDR3 coding DNA: TGCGCCAGTCTTAGACAGGGGAAACGGAGAGCGAACACTGAAGCTTTCTTT. It is translated as CASLRQGKRRANTEAFF.

This clone was counted between two and nine times. The chain uses TRBV5-1 and TRBJ1-6; TRBD1 aligns across 7 bases. Germline CDR1 reads SGHRS; CDR2 reads YFSETQ. The V segment lost 3 bases and the J segment 5 bases; nucleotides outside the gene matches: 5. The CDR3 is 15 residues long. The CDR3 bases are TGCGCCAGCAGCTCGGGACAGCCTGATAATTCACCCCTCCACTTT. The encoded protein is CASSSGQPDNSPLHF.

The chain combines TRBV18 with TRBJ1-1; TRBD1 matches 8 bases. CDR1 is KGHSH and CDR2 is LQKENI in the germline V gene. Losses at the gene ends were 3 bases for V and 1 base for J; bases not matched to a gene: 4. CDR3 length: 15 residues. The CDR3 sequence is CASSPQTGANTEAFF. Written as DNA, the CDR3 is TGTGCCAGCTCACCGCAGACAGGGGCGAACACTGAAGCTTTCTTT.

This chain links TRBV6-5 with TRBJ2-1; D not resolved. From germline, CDR1 is MNHEY and CDR2 SVGAGI. CDR3 length: 12 residues. V was pared by 4 bases and J by 6 bases, with 7 bases between. The CDR3 DNA reads TGTGCCAGCAGTTTGACCCTCAATGAGCAGTTCTTC. Encoded protein: CASSLTLNEQFF.

This chain joins TRBV18 and TRBJ2-5; D may be TRBD1 or TRBD2 (7 bases each). CDR3 size: 15 residues. Trimming pared 6 bases from V and 5 bases from J, leaving 19 bases between. Per germline, CDR1 KGHSH and CDR2 LQKENI. Here the CDR3 DNA reads TGTGCCAGCTCGCCCATGACAGGGACTATGGAGACCCAGTACTTC. The encoded protein is CASSPMTGTMETQYF.

This chain links TRBV2 with TRBJ1-1; D call uncertain. V lost 7 bases and J lost 1, with 13 bases in between. Germline V gene sequence: CDR1 SNHLY, CDR2 FYNNEI. The CDR3 is 14 amino acids. The CDR3 coding sequence is TGTGCCAGCAAGATGGGGAGCTCGAACACTGAAGCTTTCTTT. This encodes CASKMGSSNTEAFF.

This chain connects TRBV5-1 to TRBJ2-6; D not resolved. The CDR3 loop spans 16 amino acids. V was pared by 0 bases and J by 0 bases, with 7 bases between. Looked up from germline, CDR1 is SGHRS and CDR2 is YFSETQ. In DNA form, the CDR3 reads TGCGCCAGCAGCTTGGGTGCACACTCTGGGGCCAACGTCCTGACTTTC. It specifies CASSLGAHSGANVLTF.